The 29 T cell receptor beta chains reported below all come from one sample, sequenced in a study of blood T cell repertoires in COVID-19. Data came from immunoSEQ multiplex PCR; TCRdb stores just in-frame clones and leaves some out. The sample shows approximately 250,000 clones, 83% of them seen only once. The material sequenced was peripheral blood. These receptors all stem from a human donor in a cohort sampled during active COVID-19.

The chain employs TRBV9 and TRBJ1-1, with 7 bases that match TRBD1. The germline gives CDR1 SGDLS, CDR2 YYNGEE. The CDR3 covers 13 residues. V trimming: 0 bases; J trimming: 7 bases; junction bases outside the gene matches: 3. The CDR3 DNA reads TGTGCCAGCAGCGTAGTGGGGACAGTTGAAGCTTTCTTT. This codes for CASSVVGTVEAFF. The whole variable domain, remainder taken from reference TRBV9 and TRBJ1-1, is DSGVTQTPKHLITATGQRVTLRCSPRSGDLSVYWYQQSLDQGLQFLIQYYNGEERAKGNILERFSAQQFPDLHSELNLSSLELGDSALYFCASSVVGTVEAFFGQGTRLTVV.

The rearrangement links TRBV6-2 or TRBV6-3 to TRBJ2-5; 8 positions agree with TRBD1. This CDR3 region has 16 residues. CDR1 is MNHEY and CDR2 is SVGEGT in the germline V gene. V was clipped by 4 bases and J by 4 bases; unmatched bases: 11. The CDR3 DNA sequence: TGTGCCAGCAGTTTATCCCCAACAGGGGGTGGAGAGACCCAGTACTTC. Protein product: CASSLSPTGGGETQYF.

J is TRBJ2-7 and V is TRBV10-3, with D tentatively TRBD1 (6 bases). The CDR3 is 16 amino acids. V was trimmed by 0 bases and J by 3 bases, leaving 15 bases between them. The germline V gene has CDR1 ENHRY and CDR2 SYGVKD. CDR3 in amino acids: CAISESLRGNRYEQYF. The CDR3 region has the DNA TGTGCCATCAGTGAGTCCTTAAGGGGGAATCGCTACGAGCAGTACTTC.

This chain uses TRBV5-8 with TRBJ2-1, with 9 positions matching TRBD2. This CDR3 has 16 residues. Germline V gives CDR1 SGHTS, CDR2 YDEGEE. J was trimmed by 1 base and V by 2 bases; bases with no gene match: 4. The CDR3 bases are TGTGCCAGCAGCTTACTAGCGGGCGTTTCCTACAATGAGCAGTTCTTC. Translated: CASSLLAGVSYNEQFF.

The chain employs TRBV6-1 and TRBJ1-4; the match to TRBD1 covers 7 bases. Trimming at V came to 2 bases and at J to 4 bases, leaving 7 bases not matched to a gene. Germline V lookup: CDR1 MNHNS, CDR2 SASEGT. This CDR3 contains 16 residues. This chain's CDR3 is CASSELGTAVNEKLFF. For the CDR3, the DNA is TGTGCCAGCAGTGAACTCGGGACAGCCGTTAATGAAAAACTGTTTTTT.

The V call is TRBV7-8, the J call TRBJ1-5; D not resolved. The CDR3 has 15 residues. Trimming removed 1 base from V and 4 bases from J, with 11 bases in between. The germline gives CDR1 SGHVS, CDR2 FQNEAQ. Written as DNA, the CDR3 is TGTGCCAGCAGCTTAGGGAGGGTAGGTAATCAGCCCCAGCATTTT. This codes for CASSLGRVGNQPQHF.

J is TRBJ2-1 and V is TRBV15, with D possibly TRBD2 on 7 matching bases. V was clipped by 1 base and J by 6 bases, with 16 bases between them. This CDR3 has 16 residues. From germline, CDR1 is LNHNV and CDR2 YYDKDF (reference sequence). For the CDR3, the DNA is TGTGCCACCAGCAGAGGAGGACTAGAGGGGGGCAATGAGCAGTTCTTC. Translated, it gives CATSRGGLEGGNEQFF.

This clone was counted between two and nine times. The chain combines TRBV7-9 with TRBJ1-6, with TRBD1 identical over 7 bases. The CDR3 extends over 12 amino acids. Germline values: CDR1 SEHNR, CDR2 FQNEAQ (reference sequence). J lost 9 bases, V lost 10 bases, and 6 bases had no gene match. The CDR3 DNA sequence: TGTGCCACGGACAGGCAGGGTTCACCCCTCCACTTT. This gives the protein CATDRQGSPLHF.

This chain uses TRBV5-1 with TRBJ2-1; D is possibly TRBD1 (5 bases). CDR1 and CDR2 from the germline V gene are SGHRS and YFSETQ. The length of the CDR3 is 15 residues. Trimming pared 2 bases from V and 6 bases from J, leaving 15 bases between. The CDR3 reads CASSFGGARGNEQFF. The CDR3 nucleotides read TGCGCCAGCAGCTTCGGTGGAGCTAGGGGCAATGAGCAGTTCTTC.

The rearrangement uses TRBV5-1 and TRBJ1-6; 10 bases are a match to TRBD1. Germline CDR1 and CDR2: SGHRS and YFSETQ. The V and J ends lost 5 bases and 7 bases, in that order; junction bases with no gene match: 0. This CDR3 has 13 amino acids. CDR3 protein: CASRGQGNSPLHF. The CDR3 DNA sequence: TGCGCCAGCAGGGGACAGGGGAATTCACCCCTCCACTTT.

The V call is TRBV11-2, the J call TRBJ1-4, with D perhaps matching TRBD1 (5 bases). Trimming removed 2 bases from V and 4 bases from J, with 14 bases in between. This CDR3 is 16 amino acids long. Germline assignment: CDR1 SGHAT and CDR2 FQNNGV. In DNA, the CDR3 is TGTGCCAGCAGCTTAATCGGGGGTGGCGGTAATGAAAAACTGTTTTTT. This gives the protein CASSLIGGGGNEKLFF.

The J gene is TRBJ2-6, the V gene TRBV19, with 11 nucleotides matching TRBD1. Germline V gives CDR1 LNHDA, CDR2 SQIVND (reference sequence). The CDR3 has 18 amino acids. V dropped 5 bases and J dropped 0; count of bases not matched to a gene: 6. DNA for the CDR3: TGTGCCAGTAGTCCTTGGGACAGGGGGGGCTCTGGGGCCAACGTCCTGACTTTC. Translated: CASSPWDRGGSGANVLTF.

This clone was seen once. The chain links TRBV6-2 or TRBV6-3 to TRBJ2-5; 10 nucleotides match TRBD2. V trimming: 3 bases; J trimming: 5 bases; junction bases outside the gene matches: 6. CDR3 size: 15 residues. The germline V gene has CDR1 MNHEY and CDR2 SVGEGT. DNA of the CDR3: TGTGCCAGCAGTTATCCCAGCGGGGGGGTGGAGACCCAGTACTTC. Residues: CASSYPSGGVETQYF.

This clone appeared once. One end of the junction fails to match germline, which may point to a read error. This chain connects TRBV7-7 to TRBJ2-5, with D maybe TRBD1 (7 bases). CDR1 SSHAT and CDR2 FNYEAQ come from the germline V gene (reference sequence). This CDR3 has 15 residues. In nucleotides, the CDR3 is TGTGCTAGCAGCTTAGGGGGGACAGATCAAGAGACCCAGTACTTC. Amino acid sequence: CASSLGGTDQETQYF.

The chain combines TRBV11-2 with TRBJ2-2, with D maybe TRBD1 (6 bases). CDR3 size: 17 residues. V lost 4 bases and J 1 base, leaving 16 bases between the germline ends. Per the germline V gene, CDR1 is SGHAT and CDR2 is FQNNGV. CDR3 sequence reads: CASSSFTGYGNTGELFF. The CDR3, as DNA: TGTGCCAGCAGCTCTTTCACAGGGTACGGGAACACCGGGGAGCTGTTTTTT.

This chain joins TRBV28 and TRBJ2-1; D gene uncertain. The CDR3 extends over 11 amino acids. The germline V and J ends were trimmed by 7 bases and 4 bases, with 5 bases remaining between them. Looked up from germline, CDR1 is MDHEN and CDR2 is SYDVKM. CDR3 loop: CASKQYNEQFF. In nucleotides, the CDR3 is TGTGCCAGCAAACAGTACAATGAGCAGTTCTTC.

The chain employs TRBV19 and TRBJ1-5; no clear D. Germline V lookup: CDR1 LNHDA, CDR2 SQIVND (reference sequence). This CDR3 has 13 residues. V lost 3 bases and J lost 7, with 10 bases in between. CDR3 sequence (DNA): TGTGCCAGTAGTATTTCACTTGAACAGCCCCAGCATTTT. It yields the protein CASSISLEQPQHF.

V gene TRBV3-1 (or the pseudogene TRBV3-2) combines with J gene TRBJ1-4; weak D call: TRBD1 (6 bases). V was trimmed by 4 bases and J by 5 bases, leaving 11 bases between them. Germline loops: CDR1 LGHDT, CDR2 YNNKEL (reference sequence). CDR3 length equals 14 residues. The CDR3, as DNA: TGTGCCAGCAGCCCCAAGGGGGGGAATGAAAAACTGTTTTTT. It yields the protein CASSPKGGNEKLFF.

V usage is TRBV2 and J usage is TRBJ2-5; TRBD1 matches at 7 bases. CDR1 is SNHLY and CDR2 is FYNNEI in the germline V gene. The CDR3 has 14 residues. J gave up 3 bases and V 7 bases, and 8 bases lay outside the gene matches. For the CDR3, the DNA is TGTGCCAGCAAGAGTAAGGGGGCTGAAGAGACCCAGTACTTC. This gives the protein CASKSKGAEETQYF.

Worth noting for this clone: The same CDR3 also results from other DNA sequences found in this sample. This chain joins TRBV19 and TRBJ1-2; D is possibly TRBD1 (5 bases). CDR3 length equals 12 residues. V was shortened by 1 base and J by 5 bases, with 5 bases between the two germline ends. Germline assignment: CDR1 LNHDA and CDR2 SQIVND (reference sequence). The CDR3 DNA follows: TGTGCCAGTAGTATAGGACAGTATGGCTACACCTTC. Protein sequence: CASSIGQYGYTF.

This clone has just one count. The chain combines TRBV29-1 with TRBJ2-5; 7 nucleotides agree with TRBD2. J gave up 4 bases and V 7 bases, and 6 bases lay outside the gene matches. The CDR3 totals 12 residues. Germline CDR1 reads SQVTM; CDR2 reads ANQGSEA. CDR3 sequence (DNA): TGCAGCGCTGGCGGGAGCGGAGAGACCCAGTACTTC. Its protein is CSAGGSGETQYF.

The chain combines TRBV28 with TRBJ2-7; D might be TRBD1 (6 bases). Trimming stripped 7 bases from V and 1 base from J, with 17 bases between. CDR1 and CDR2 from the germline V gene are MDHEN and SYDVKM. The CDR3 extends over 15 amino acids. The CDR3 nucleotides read TGTGCCAGCAATGACCCCGGGACAAATTCCTACGAGCAGTACTTC. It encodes CASNDPGTNSYEQYF.

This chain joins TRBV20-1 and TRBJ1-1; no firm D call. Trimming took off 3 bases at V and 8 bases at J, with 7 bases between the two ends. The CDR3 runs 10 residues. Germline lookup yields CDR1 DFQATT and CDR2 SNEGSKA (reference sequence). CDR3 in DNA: TGCAGTGCTAGGCGGGCGGAAGCTTTCTTT. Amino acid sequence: CSARRAEAFF.

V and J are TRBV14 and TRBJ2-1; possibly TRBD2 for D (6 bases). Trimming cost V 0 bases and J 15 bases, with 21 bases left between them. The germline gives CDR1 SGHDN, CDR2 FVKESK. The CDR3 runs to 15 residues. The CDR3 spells CASSQDYPASVLRFF. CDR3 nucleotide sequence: TGTGCCAGCAGCCAAGATTACCCGGCTAGCGTCCTCAGGTTCTTC. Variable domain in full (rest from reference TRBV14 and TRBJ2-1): EAGVTQFPSHSVIEKGQTVTLRCDPISGHDNLYWYRRVMGKEIKFLLHFVKESKQDESGMPNNRFLAERTGGTYSTLKVQPAELEDSGVYFCASSQDYPASVLRFFGPGTRLTVL.

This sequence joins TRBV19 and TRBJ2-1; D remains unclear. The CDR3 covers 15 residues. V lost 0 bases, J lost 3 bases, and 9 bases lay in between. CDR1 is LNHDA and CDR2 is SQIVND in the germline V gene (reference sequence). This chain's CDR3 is CASSIESASYNEQFF. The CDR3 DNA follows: TGTGCCAGTAGTATAGAGAGCGCCAGCTACAATGAGCAGTTCTTC. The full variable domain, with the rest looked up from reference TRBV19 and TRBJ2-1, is DGGITQSPKYLFRKEGQNVTLSCEQNLNHDAMYWYRQDPGQGLRLIYYSQIVNDFQKGDIAEGYSVSREKKESFPLTVTSAQKNPTAFYLCASSIESASYNEQFFGPGTRLTVL.

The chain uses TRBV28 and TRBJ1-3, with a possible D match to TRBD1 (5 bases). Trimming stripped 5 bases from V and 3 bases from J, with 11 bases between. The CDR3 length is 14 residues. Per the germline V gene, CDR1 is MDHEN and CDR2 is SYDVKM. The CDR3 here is CASSLTVSGNTIYF. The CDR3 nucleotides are TGTGCCAGCAGTCTGACAGTCAGTGGAAACACCATATATTTT. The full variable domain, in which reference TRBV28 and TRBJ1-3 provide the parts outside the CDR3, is DVKVTQSSRYLVKRTGEKVFLECVQDMDHENMFWYRQDPGLGLRLIYFSYDVKMKEKGDIPEGYSVSREKKERFSLILESASTNQTSMYLCASSLTVSGNTIYFGEGSWLTVV.

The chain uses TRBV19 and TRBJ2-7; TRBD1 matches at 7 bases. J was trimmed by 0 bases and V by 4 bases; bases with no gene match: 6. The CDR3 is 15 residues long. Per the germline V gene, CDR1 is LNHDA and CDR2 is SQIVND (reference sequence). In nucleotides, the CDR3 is TGTGCCAGTAGTAAACGCTGGGACAGCTCCTACGAGCAGTACTTC. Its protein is CASSKRWDSSYEQYF.

The CDR3 sequence is CASSPVGASEYGYTF. The CDR3 DNA is TGTGCCAGCAGCCCGGTGGGGGCAAGTGAATATGGCTACACCTTC. The chain links TRBV7-9 to TRBJ1-2; tentative D call: TRBD1 (6 bases). CDR1 is SEHNR, CDR2 FQNEAQ, per germline (reference sequence). V lost 5 bases and J 5 bases, leaving 18 bases between the germline ends. The CDR3 loop spans 15 amino acids.

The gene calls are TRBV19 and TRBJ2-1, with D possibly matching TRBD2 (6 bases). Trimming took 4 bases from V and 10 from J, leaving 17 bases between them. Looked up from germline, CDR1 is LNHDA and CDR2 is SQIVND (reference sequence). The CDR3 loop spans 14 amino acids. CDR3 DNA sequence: TGTGCCAGTAGTACCGGGACTGCCGAGAAGGAGCAGTTCTTC. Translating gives CASSTGTAEKEQFF.